This TCR beta chain was identified during a study of blood T cell repertoires in COVID-19 (dated by TCRdb to about 2020). About the study as a whole: Samples from collaborators originated in the United States, Italy and Spain and spanned both the acute and convalescent phases of COVID-19. The material from the prospective study consisted of cDNA or gDNA derived from T cells, B-cell-depleted T cells, or PBMCs. The dataset comprised deeply sampled blood TCRbeta repertoires from subjects exposed to, actively infected with, or recovered from COVID-19. The repertoires were released in a freely available public database meant as a resource for research on the immune response to SARS-CoV-2. Samples came from the ongoing ImmuneRACE study (first 160 participants) plus 1,254 subjects from 6 global collaborators. A de-identified subject ID, COVID-19 status, age in years and sex were almost always included in the sample metadata. HLA class I and class II types, where available, came from metadata supplied by the sample provider rather than from assay-based typing. General findings and caveats noted by the study authors: The quantity of clinical and demographic metadata differed by source and by participant and was supplied without curation.

Enrolling through a virtual design, the prospective study's participants ranged in age from roughly 18 to 100 years and lived across 20 to 25 United States geographic areas. To assign participants to cohorts, the prospective study relied on clinical history that participants themselves reported in a screening survey and a study questionnaire. In the prospective study, whole blood, serum and a nasopharyngeal or oropharyngeal swab were collected from each participant by mobile phlebotomists. Additional blood draws and questionnaires over an approximately two-month period could optionally be provided by prospective study participants. Blood samples from the prospective study were shipped frozen or at room temperature prior to DNA extraction. The immunoSEQ Assay, a bias-controlled multiplex PCR, was used to amplify TCRbeta CDR3 regions from genomic DNA. In the authors' own workflow: The number of nucleated cells in each sample was estimated from the amplification of reference gene primers within the assay. To quantify the absolute abundance of each unique TCRbeta CDR3 rearrangement, sequence reads were collapsed and filtered. For each sample, productive Simpson clonality was calculated as the square root of Simpson's diversity index across productive rearrangements. TCRdb took this table from immuneACCESS and kept in-frame rearrangements with V and J called. Such tables lack part of the clones; where checked against another copy, unresolved V genes explain under half of the gap, and the rest is unexplained. V, J and clone size were drawn from that table, and D and trimming were deduced from the DNA. This sample holds 230,000 or so clones; about nine tenths were observed only once. The ten largest clones capture 3% to 4.5% of the sample.

From its cysteine to its phenylalanine, the CDR3 spans 17 amino acids. Only the CDR3 part of the read is kept: 51 bases, read in frame from the first base. V and J are trimmed by 5 bases and 0 bases, and the gene matches miss 4 bases of the junction. The germline V gene sets CDR1 to SGHVS and CDR2 to FQNEAQ. Comment on this clone: The antigen this receptor binds is unknown. Base qualities are missing; no much larger clone stands one base away.

What was sequenced was PBMCs or T cells enriched from blood (not recorded which). The sequence was collected from a woman aged 40 to 49 with acute COVID-19. Here the chain combines TRBV7-8 and TRBJ2-3; 14 middle bases align to TRBD2. The DNA reads TGTGCCAGCAGCGCCCGACTAGCGGGGGGGAGCACAGATACGCAGTATTTT. It codes for CASSARLAGGSTDTQYF.